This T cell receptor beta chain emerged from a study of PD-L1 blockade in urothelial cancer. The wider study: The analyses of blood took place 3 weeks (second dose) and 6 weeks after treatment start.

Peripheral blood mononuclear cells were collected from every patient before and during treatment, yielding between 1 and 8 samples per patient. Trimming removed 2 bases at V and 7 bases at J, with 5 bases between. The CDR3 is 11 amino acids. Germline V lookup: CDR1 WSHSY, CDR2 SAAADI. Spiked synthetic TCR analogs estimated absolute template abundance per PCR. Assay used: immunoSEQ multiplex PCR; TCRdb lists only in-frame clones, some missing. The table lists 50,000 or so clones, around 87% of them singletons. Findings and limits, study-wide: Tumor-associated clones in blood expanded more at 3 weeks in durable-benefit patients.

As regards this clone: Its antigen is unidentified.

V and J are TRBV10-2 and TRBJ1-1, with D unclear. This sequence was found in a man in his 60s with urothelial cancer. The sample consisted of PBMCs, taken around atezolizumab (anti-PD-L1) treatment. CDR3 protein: CASSEQVEAFF. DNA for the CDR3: TGCGCCAGCAGTGAGCAGGTTGAAGCTTTCTTT.